Detailed here is one T cell receptor (beta chain). The data belong to a study of blood T cells in healthy people across ages. A sample-barcoded 5' primer and a J-beta primer mix were used in a second PCR of about 6 to 11 cycles. TCRdb re-called the 5' RACE reads with MiXCR, one entry per CDR3 protein. The sample includes approximately 1.5 million distinct CDR3 sequences, less than 45% of them seen just once. CDR1 SGHDN and CDR2 FVKESK come from the germline V gene. V lost 1 base, J lost 3 bases, and 16 bases lay in between. The CDR3 is 16 amino acids. The source material was blood. V usage is TRBV14 and J usage is TRBJ2-7; maybe TRBD1 (5 bases). The clonotype was recovered from a woman aged 18-29 years in good health. CDR3: CASSQVGLLGIYEQYF. The CDR3 bases are TGTGCCAGCAGCCAAGTGGGGCTACTGGGGATCTACGAGCAGTACTTC.